This TCR beta chain was obtained from a study of cytomegalovirus exposure and HLA in healthy donors. Findings of the study overall: The productive fraction for most TCR beta V segments was about 87% or about 30% in an earlier analysis. Cytomegalovirus-associated status was assigned to 150 or so TCR beta chains. Accounts indicate the classifier identified cytomegalovirus status with strong specificity and sensitivity.

The primer mix had 60 Vbeta and 13 Jbeta primers. Produced via immunoSEQ multiplex PCR; TCRdb's table is partial and in-frame only. The profile shows about 250,000 clones, approximately 84% of them singletons. Comments on this clone: Its antigen remains unknown.

Germline V gene data show CDR1 as MGHRA and CDR2 as YSYEKL. This CDR3 region has 15 residues. V gave up 1 base and J gave up 8 bases; unmatched junction bases: 1. This clonotype was obtained from a girl aged 2 to 10 in good health and CMV-seronegative. The material sequenced was PBMCs. The rearrangement links TRBV4-1 to TRBJ2-1, with 14 bases that match TRBD2. The DNA for the CDR3 is TGCGCCAGCAGCCAAGGACTAGCGGGAGGGTATGAGCAGTTCTTC. As protein: CASSQGLAGGYEQFF.